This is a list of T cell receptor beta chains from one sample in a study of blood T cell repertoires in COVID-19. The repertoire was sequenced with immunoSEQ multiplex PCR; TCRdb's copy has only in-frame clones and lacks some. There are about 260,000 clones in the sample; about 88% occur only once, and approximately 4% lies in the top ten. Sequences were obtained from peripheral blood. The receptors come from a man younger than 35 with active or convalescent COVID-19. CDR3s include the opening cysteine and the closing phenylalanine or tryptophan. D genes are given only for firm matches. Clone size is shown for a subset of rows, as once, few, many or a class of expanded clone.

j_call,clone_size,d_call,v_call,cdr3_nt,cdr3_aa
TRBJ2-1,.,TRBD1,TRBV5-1,TGCGCCAGCACAATCGGGACAGAGTACAATGAGCAGTTCTTC,CASTIGTEYNEQFF
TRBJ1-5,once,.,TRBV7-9,TGTGCCAGCTCCAGGGGCGATCAGCCCCAGCATTTT,CASSRGDQPQHF
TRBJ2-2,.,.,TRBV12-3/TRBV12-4,TGTGCCAGCAGTTGGCTCGGGGAGCTGTTTTTT,CASSWLGELFF
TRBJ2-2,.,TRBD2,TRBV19,TGTGCCAGTAGTATGTCTAGCGGGAGCTTTCACACCGGGGAGCTGTTTTTT,CASSMSSGSFHTGELFF
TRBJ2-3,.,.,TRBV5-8,TGTGCCAGCACCCTTTATGGACTCGCGCGCACAGATACGCAGTATTTT,CASTLYGLARTDTQYF
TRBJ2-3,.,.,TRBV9,TGTGCCAGCTCACGGGAGCCAGAGGAAGATACGCAGTATTTT,CASSREPEEDTQYF
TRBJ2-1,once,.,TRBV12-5,TGTGCTAGTGGCCAAGACAGAGTAAATGAGCAGTTCTTC,CASGQDRVNEQFF
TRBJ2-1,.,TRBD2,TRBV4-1,TGCGCCAGCAGCCAACAGGGACTAGCGGGGGGGACCTCCTACAATGAGCAGTTCTTC,CASSQQGLAGGTSYNEQFF
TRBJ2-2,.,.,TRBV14,TGTGCCAGCAGATTACAGGGAGTCGGGGAGCTGTTTTTT,CASRLQGVGELFF
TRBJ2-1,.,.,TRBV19,TGTGCCAGTATAAGTTTAGATTCGGGTGAGCAGTTCTTC,CASISLDSGEQFF
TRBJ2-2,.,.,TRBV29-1,TGCAGCGCCTCTACAGGGTTGAACACCGGGGAGCTGTTTTTT,CSASTGLNTGELFF
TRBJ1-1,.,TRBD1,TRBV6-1,TGTGCCAGCAGTGTTCCTCCGGGACAGGGGGCCGACACTGAAGCTTTCTTT,CASSVPPGQGADTEAFF
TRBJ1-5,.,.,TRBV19,TGTGCCAGTAGCCCCCCTGCCTATAGCAATCAGCCCCAGCATTTT,CASSPPAYSNQPQHF
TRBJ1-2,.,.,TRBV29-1,TGCAGCGTCACGCCGACGCACAGCACTAACTATGGCTACACCTTC,CSVTPTHSTNYGYTF
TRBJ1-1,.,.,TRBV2,TGTGCCAGCAGTGAAGCGTTCACCGAGAAAGCTTTCTTT,CASSEAFTEKAFF
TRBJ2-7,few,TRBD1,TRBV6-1,TGTGCCAGCAGTGACCGGGACAGGGTAACCCACGAGCAGTACTTC,CASSDRDRVTHEQYF
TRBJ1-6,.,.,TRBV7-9,TGTGCCAGCAGCTCTGTTGTCGGTTCACCCCTCCACTTT,CASSSVVGSPLHF
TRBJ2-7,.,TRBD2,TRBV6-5,TGTGCCAGCACTCCCCCGGCCGGGGGGTCCTACGAGCAGTACTTC,CASTPPAGGSYEQYF
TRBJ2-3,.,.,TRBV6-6,TGTGCCAGCAACTCGGACTACCGCACAGATACGCAGTATTTT,CASNSDYRTDTQYF
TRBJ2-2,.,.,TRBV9,TGTGCCAGCAGCGTACGTAATACTGCCGGGGAGCTGTTTTTT,CASSVRNTAGELFF
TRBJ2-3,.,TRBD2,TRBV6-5,TGTGCCAGCAGGCCGACTAGCGTCGCAGATACGCAGTATTTT,CASRPTSVADTQYF
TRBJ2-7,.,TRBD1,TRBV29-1,TGCAGCGTTGTGGGTGGGACAGGCACCTACGAGCAGTACTTC,CSVVGGTGTYEQYF
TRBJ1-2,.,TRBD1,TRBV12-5,TGTGCTAGTGTTCGGCCAGGGGGCGCGGTGAACTATGGCTACACCTTC,CASVRPGGAVNYGYTF
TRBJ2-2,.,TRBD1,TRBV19,TGTGCCAGTAGTATGGGGGGACAGGGGCTCACCGGGGAGCTGTTTTTT,CASSMGGQGLTGELFF
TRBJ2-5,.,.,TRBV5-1,TGCGCCAGCAGCCCCCGAGGGTTCCAAGAGACCCAGTACTTC,CASSPRGFQETQYF
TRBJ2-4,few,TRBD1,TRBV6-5,TGTGCCAGCTTCCCGGGACAGGGAGCCAAAAACATTCAGTACTTC,CASFPGQGAKNIQYF
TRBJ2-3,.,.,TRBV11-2,TGTGCCAGCAGCCTCTACTTGACTAAGTCGGCAGATACGCAGTATTTT,CASSLYLTKSADTQYF
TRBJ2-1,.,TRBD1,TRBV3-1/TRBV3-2,TGTGCCAGCACCGGACAGGGCTCCTACAATGAGCAGTTCTTC,CASTGQGSYNEQFF
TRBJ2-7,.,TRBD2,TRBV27,TGTGCCACCATGGGGGGGTACGAGCAGTACTTC,CATMGGYEQYF
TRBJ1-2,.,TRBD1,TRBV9,TGTGCCAGCAGCGTGATAGACAGGGCCGGCTACACCTTC,CASSVIDRAGYTF
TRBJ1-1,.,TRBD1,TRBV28,TGTGCCAGCAGTTTTATGACAGGGAAGAAGAACACTGAAGCTTTCTTT,CASSFMTGKKNTEAFF
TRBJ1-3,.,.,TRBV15,TGTGCCACCAGGGGGCGAGGAAACACCATATATTTT,CATRGRGNTIYF
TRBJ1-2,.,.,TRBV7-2,TGTGCCAGCAGCTTTGTGTACGCGGGGGGCTACACCTTC,CASSFVYAGGYTF
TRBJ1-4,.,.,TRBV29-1,TGCAGCGTTGTCGAAGGGGAACAAAAACTGTTTTTT,CSVVEGEQKLFF
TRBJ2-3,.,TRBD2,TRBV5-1,TGCGCCAGCAGCAGGACTAGCGGGGGGTCCACAGATACGCAGTATTTT,CASSRTSGGSTDTQYF
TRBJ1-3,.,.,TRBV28,TGTGCCAGCAGTCCATACATAGGGGGTGCTGGAAACACCATATATTTT,CASSPYIGGAGNTIYF
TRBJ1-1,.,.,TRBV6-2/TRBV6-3,TGTGCCAGCAGTTCCAGGGTCGTCACTGAAGCTTTCTTT,CASSSRVVTEAFF